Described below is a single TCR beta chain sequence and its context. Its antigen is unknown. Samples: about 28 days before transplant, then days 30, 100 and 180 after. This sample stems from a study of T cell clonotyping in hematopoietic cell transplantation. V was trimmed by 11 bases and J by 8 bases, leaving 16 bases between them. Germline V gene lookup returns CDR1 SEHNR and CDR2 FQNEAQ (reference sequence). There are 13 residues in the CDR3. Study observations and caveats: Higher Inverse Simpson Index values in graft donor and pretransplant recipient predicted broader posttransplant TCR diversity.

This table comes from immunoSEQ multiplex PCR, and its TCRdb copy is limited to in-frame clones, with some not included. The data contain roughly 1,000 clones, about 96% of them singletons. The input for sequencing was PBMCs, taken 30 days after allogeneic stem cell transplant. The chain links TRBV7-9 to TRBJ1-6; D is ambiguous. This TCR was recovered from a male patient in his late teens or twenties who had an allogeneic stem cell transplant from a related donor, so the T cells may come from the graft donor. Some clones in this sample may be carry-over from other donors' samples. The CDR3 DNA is TGTGCCTCCAGGTATAACAGTGATTCACCCCTCCACTTT. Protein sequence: CASRYNSDSPLHF. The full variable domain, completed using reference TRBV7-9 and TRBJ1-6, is DTGVSQNPRHKITKRGQNVTFRCDPISEHNRLYWYRQTLGQGPEFLTYFQNEAQLEKSRLLSDRFSAERPKGSFSTLEIQRTEQGDSAMYLCASRYNSDSPLHFGNGTRLTVT.